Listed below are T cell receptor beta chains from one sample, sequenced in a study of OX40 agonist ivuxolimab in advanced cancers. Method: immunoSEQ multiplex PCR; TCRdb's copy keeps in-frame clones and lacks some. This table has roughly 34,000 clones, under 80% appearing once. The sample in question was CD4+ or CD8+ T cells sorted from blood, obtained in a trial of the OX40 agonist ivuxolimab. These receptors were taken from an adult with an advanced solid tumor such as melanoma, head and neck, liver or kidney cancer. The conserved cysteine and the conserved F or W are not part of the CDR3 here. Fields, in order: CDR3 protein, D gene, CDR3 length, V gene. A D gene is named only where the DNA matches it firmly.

CDR3 protein: ASSGSGIRGPEAF
D gene: NA
CDR3 length: 13
V gene: TRBV10-1

CDR3 protein: ASSPLGLNPYNYGYT
D gene: NA
CDR3 length: 15
V gene: TRBV7-9

CDR3 protein: ASSLSGRNSYEQY
D gene: NA
CDR3 length: 13
V gene: TRBV27

CDR3 protein: SVAVSTDTQY
D gene: NA
CDR3 length: 10
V gene: TRBV29-1

CDR3 protein: ATSRARGETQY
D gene: NA
CDR3 length: 11
V gene: TRBV15

CDR3 protein: ASSPRTGITEAF
D gene: TRBD1
CDR3 length: 12
V gene: TRBV18

CDR3 protein: ASSPRDSITDTQY
D gene: TRBD1
CDR3 length: 13
V gene: TRBV7-2

CDR3 protein: ASNRDRGYTEAF
D gene: TRBD1
CDR3 length: 12
V gene: TRBV19

CDR3 protein: ASSLLAGVRLDEQF
D gene: TRBD2
CDR3 length: 14
V gene: TRBV27

CDR3 protein: ASSLPGKRYGYT
D gene: NA
CDR3 length: 12
V gene: TRBV10-2

CDR3 protein: ASRPLRAGGSNQPQH
D gene: NA
CDR3 length: 15
V gene: TRBV27

CDR3 protein: ASSYMGTGELF
D gene: NA
CDR3 length: 11
V gene: TRBV5-1

CDR3 protein: ASRVPLSPLH
D gene: NA
CDR3 length: 10
V gene: TRBV5-4

CDR3 protein: AWTASSSGNTIY
D gene: NA
CDR3 length: 12
V gene: TRBV30

CDR3 protein: ASSVPPGQGQETQY
D gene: TRBD1
CDR3 length: 14
V gene: TRBV25-1

CDR3 protein: ASSIGAGAPDTQY
D gene: TRBD2
CDR3 length: 13
V gene: TRBV19

CDR3 protein: ASSLRQGPYEQY
D gene: NA
CDR3 length: 12
V gene: TRBV5-1

CDR3 protein: ASSYSDRGSSYEQY
D gene: TRBD1
CDR3 length: 14
V gene: TRBV6-5

CDR3 protein: ASSVGSGRGRGTEAF
D gene: NA
CDR3 length: 15
V gene: TRBV7-9

CDR3 protein: ASSEAGTGIRETQY
D gene: TRBD1
CDR3 length: 14
V gene: TRBV9

CDR3 protein: ASSQVGTGATDTQY
D gene: TRBD1
CDR3 length: 14
V gene: TRBV5-1

CDR3 protein: ASSPPGQPPQQY
D gene: TRBD1
CDR3 length: 12
V gene: TRBV28

CDR3 protein: AWSHHFGANVLT
D gene: NA
CDR3 length: 12
V gene: TRBV30

CDR3 protein: ASRGTGGYGYT
D gene: TRBD1
CDR3 length: 11
V gene: TRBV6-4

CDR3 protein: ASSAGTSTSTDTQY
D gene: NA
CDR3 length: 14
V gene: TRBV9

CDR3 protein: SAVVRDRGGGGYT
D gene: TRBD1
CDR3 length: 13
V gene: TRBV29-1

CDR3 protein: ASSPSVVGSYEQY
D gene: NA
CDR3 length: 13
V gene: TRBV9

CDR3 protein: ASSHPGNSYEQY
D gene: NA
CDR3 length: 12
V gene: TRBV7-8

CDR3 protein: ASSYSLATGTGELF
D gene: NA
CDR3 length: 14
V gene: TRBV6-5

CDR3 protein: SVTRSSYEQY
D gene: NA
CDR3 length: 10
V gene: TRBV29-1

CDR3 protein: ASSWVGGANEQF
D gene: TRBD2
CDR3 length: 12
V gene: TRBV6-6

CDR3 protein: ASSLVGAANEKLF
D gene: NA
CDR3 length: 13
V gene: TRBV11-2